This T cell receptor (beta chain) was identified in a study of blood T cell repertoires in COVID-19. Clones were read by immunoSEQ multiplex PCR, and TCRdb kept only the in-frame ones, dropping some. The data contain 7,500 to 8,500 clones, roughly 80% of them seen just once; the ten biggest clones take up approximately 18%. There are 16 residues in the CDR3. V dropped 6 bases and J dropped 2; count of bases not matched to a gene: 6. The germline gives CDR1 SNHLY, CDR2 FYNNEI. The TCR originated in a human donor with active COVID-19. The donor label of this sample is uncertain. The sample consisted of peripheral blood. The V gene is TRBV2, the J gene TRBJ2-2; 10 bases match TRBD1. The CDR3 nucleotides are TGTGCCAGCAGAAGAGACAGGGGGCTAAACACCGGGGAGCTGTTTTTT. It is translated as CASRRDRGLNTGELFF.